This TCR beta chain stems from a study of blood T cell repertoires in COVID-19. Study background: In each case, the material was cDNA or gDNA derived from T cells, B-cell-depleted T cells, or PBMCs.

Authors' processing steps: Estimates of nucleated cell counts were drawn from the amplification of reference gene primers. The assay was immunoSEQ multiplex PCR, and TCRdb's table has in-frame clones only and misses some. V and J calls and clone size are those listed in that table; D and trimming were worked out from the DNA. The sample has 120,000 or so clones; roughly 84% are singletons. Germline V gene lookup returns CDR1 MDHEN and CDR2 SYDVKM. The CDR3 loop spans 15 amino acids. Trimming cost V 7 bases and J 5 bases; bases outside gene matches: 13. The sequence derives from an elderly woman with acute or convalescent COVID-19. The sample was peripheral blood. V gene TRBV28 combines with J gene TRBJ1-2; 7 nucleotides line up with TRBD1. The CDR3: CASNLRTGGGYGYTF. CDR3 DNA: TGTGCCAGCAATCTAAGGACAGGTGGTGGGTATGGCTACACCTTC.